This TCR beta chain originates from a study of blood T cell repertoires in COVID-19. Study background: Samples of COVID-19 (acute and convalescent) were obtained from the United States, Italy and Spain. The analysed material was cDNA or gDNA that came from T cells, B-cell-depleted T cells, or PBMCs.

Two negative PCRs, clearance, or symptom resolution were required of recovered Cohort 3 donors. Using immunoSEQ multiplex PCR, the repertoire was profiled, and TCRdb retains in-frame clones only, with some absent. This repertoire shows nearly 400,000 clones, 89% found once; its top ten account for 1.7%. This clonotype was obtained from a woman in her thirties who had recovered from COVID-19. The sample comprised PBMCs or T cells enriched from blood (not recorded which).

The CDR3 is CASSVAMNNYGYTF. CDR3 nucleotide sequence: TGTGCCAGCAGCGTAGCTATGAATAACTATGGCTACACCTTC. The rearrangement uses TRBV9 and TRBJ1-2; no clear D. V lost 0 bases to trimming and J lost 1 base, with 7 bases between them. Looked up from germline, CDR1 is SGDLS and CDR2 is YYNGEE. This CDR3 is 14 amino acids long.